These T cell receptor beta chains were read from a single sample in a study of blood T cell repertoires in COVID-19. Some clones are missing from TCRdb's copy, which holds only in-frame ones; the method was immunoSEQ multiplex PCR. The sample holds 75,000 to 100,000 clones, around 80% seen once. The sample taken for sequencing was peripheral blood. These receptors originate from a woman of 80 years or more with acute or convalescent COVID-19. Both conserved end residues are part of each CDR3. The D gene is left open where the match is weak. Clone size is given for some rows only: seen once, a few or many times, or a class if the clone is expanded.

TRBJ2-1	NA	NA	TRBV20-1	TGCAGTGCTACTAGCTACAATGAGCAGTTCTTC	CSATSYNEQFF
TRBJ2-7	NA	TRBD1	TRBV7-2	TGTGCCAGCAGCTTGACAGGGGGCCGCGAGCAGTACTTC	CASSLTGGREQYF
TRBJ1-1	NA	NA	TRBV5-1	TGCGCCAGCAGCCCCCAAACAGGATCCCGGGGGGAAGCTTTCTTT	CASSPQTGSRGEAFF
TRBJ2-1	NA	NA	TRBV7-7	TGTGCTAGCAGCCCGGGACTGAAGAACAATGAGCAGTTCTTC	CASSPGLKNNEQFF
TRBJ2-7	NA	TRBD2	TRBV6-6	TGTGCCAGCAGTCCCCCCAGCGGGAGGGACGGGGGGGACGAGCAGTACTTC	CASSPPSGRDGGDEQYF
TRBJ2-2	NA	TRBD2	TRBV7-3	TGTGCCAGCAGCTTATGGGCGGGAGCGGGCACCGGGGAGCTGTTTTTT	CASSLWAGAGTGELFF
TRBJ2-5	NA	TRBD1	TRBV5-1	TGCGCCAGCAGCTCAGGACAGGGGGCGAACCAAGAGACCCAGTACTTC	CASSSGQGANQETQYF
TRBJ1-5	once	NA	TRBV6-1	TGTGCCAGCAGTGACATAGATAGCAATCAGCCCCAGCATTTT	CASSDIDSNQPQHF
TRBJ2-4	NA	NA	TRBV30	TGTGCCTGGAGGGCCCAGGGAGCCAAAAACATTCAGTACTTC	CAWRAQGAKNIQYF
TRBJ2-2	NA	NA	TRBV13	TGTGCCAGCAGCTTGGGGGGAGGCCGGACCGGGGAGCTGTTTTTT	CASSLGGGRTGELFF
TRBJ2-2	NA	TRBD1	TRBV5-6	TGTGCCAGCAGCTACGGACAGGGAGGACGGGACGGGGAGCTGTTTTTT	CASSYGQGGRDGELFF
TRBJ2-5	NA	NA	TRBV2	TGTGCCAGCAGTGAAGAGAGCGGTGAAGAGACCCAGTACTTC	CASSEESGEETQYF
TRBJ1-5	NA	NA	TRBV3-1/TRBV3-2	TGTGCCAGCAGCCAAGATCTAGGTCAGCCCCAGCATTTT	CASSQDLGQPQHF
TRBJ2-7	NA	TRBD2	TRBV3-1/TRBV3-2	TGTGCCAGCAGCCAGGATGGGACTAGCGGGAGCGAGCAGTACTTC	CASSQDGTSGSEQYF
TRBJ2-7	once	TRBD1	TRBV18	TGTGCCAGCTCACCGGGACAGGGTAACTACGAGCAGTACTTC	CASSPGQGNYEQYF
TRBJ2-4	NA	NA	TRBV6-5	TGTGCCAGTGACTCCCCACGCATTCAGTACTTC	CASDSPRIQYF
TRBJ2-7	few	NA	TRBV12-3/TRBV12-4	TGTGCCAGCAGTTCTTCCTACGAGCAGTACTTC	CASSSSYEQYF
TRBJ1-5	NA	TRBD1	TRBV18	TGTGCCAGCTCACCCGGGACAGGGACTAGCAATCAGCCCCAGCATTTT	CASSPGTGTSNQPQHF
TRBJ2-2	NA	NA	TRBV14	TGTGCCAGCAGCCAAATCCCGACTACCCGAGAGGAGCTGTTTTTT	CASSQIPTTREELFF
TRBJ2-3	NA	NA	TRBV7-9	TGTGCCAGCAGCTTAGGCAGGGACTTCACAGATACGCAGTATTTT	CASSLGRDFTDTQYF
TRBJ2-1	NA	TRBD1	TRBV19	TGTGCCAGTACTCGGGCAGGGGGCTGGAATGAGCAGTTCTTC	CASTRAGGWNEQFF
TRBJ2-2	NA	NA	TRBV4-1	TGCGCCAGCAGCCAAGAGTATACCGGGGAGCTGTTTTTT	CASSQEYTGELFF
TRBJ1-4	NA	NA	TRBV19	TGTGCCAGTTTCTCCAGGCTAAATGAAAAACTGTTTTTT	CASFSRLNEKLFF
TRBJ1-6	once	NA	TRBV23-1	TGCGCCAGCAGGGTAGCAGATGGTTCACCCCTCCACTTT	CASRVADGSPLHF
TRBJ1-1	NA	NA	TRBV9	TGTGCCAGCAGCGTAGGACAGAGGAACACTGAAGCTTTCTTT	CASSVGQRNTEAFF
TRBJ2-7	NA	TRBD2	TRBV10-3	TGTGCCATCACCAACGGACTAGCGGGAGAAAAGCAGTACTTC	CAITNGLAGEKQYF
TRBJ2-1	NA	NA	TRBV5-1	TGCGCCAGCAGCTTGGGCGGAGGAGGTTACAATGAGCAGTTCTTC	CASSLGGGGYNEQFF
TRBJ2-2	NA	TRBD1	TRBV18	TGTGCCAGCTCACCACCACAGGGGCTCGACACCGGGGAGCTGTTTTTT	CASSPPQGLDTGELFF
TRBJ2-3	NA	NA	TRBV5-6	TGTGCCAGCAGCTTGCCGGGCACAGATACGCAGTATTTT	CASSLPGTDTQYF
TRBJ2-5	NA	TRBD2	TRBV5-1	TGCGCCAGCAGCTTGGGTAGTTCCGGGACTAGCGGGAGAGAGACCCAGTACTTC	CASSLGSSGTSGRETQYF
TRBJ2-5	NA	TRBD2	TRBV5-4	TGTGCCAGCAGCTTAAGACTAGCGGGAGGAGGGGAGACCCAGTACTTC	CASSLRLAGGGETQYF
TRBJ2-7	NA	NA	TRBV4-1	TGCGCCAGCAGCCAAAGGAGGGGAGGAAACTACGAGCAGTACTTC	CASSQRRGGNYEQYF
TRBJ2-1	NA	NA	TRBV3-1/TRBV3-2	TGTGCCAGCAGCCAAACTAGCTACAATGAGCAGTTCTTC	CASSQTSYNEQFF
TRBJ1-1	NA	TRBD1	TRBV11-3	TGTGCCAGCAGTCGACAGGGGGTTACTGAAGCTTTCTTT	CASSRQGVTEAFF
TRBJ1-1	NA	NA	TRBV7-9	TGTGCCAGCAGCTTAGTGCGGGGGGTAATCGTACTGAACACTGAAGCTTTCTTT	CASSLVRGVIVLNTEAFF
TRBJ2-2	NA	TRBD2	TRBV11-2	TGTGCCAGCACGCGGGAGGTCGCGAACACCGGGGAGCTGTTTTTT	CASTREVANTGELFF
TRBJ2-5	NA	TRBD1	TRBV28	TGTGCCAGCAGTTTCGGACAGGGTGGAGAGACCCAGTACTTC	CASSFGQGGETQYF
TRBJ1-1	NA	NA	TRBV6-5	TGTGCCAGCAGCCCCTACAGAAACACTGAAGCTTTCTTT	CASSPYRNTEAFF
TRBJ2-3	NA	NA	TRBV29-1	TGCAGCGTTGCCCGGAGAGGAGCAGATACGCAGTATTTT	CSVARRGADTQYF
TRBJ2-3	NA	NA	TRBV7-8	TGTGCCAGCAGCCTGGGCCCCACAGATACGCAGTATTTT	CASSLGPTDTQYF
TRBJ2-5	NA	TRBD1	TRBV7-2	TGTGCCAGCGGTCCAAGACAGGGGGCGGAAGGAGAGACCCAGTACTTC	CASGPRQGAEGETQYF
TRBJ2-1	NA	TRBD2	TRBV28	TGTGCCAGCCAACTAGCGCCGGACAATGAGCAGTTCTTC	CASQLAPDNEQFF
TRBJ2-7	NA	TRBD2	TRBV29-1	TGCAGCGTTGTAGCGGGACTGCCCTACGAGCAGTACTTC	CSVVAGLPYEQYF
TRBJ1-1	NA	NA	TRBV6-5	TGTGCCAGCAGCCCGGGGATGGTCGTGGGCACTGAAGCTTTCTTT	CASSPGMVVGTEAFF
TRBJ2-7	few	TRBD2	TRBV7-9	TGTGCCAGCAGCCCTACTAGCGGTCCGTGGGAGCAGTACTTC	CASSPTSGPWEQYF
TRBJ2-1	NA	NA	TRBV5-6	TGTGCCAGCAGCGCCCGTTTGGCTTCCTCCTACAATGAGCAGTTCTTC	CASSARLASSYNEQFF
TRBJ1-2	NA	TRBD1	TRBV28	TGTGCCAGCAGATCTGGGACAGCAAACTATGGCTACACCTTC	CASRSGTANYGYTF
TRBJ2-2	NA	TRBD1	TRBV15	TGTGCCACCAGCAGAGGTACGGACAGGGTCAACACCGGGGAGCTGTTTTTT	CATSRGTDRVNTGELFF
TRBJ2-7	NA	TRBD1	TRBV6-6	TGTGCCAGCAGCCCGGGACAGGGGAGAGAGCAGTACTTC	CASSPGQGREQYF
TRBJ2-4	NA	NA	TRBV6-2/TRBV6-3	TGTGCCAGCAGTTACTACTCGGGGGAAAACATTCAGTACTTC	CASSYYSGENIQYF
TRBJ2-2	NA	NA	TRBV18	TGTGCCAGCTCACCACCAAATGGACAGACGAACACCGGGGAGCTGTTTTTT	CASSPPNGQTNTGELFF
TRBJ2-5	few	NA	TRBV5-1	TGCGCCAGCAGACAGGGGGGAGGGGAGACCCAGTACTTC	CASRQGGGETQYF